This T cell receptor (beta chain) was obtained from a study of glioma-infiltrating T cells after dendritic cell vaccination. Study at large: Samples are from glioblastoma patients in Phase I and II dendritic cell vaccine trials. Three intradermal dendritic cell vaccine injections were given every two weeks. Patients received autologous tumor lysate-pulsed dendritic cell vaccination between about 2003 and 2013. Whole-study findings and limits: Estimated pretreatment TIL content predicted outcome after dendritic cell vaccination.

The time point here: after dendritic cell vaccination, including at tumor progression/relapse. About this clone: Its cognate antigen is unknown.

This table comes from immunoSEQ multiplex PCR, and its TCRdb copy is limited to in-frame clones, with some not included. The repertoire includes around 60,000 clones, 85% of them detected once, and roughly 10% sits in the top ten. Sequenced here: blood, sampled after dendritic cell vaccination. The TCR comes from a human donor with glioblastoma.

CDR3 protein: CASSLSASPTNEKLFF. Written as DNA, the CDR3 is TGTGCCAGCAGCTTGTCAGCGTCTCCAACTAATGAAAAACTGTTTTTT. This chain uses TRBV5-6 with TRBJ1-4; no definite D call. The germline CDR1 and CDR2 sequences are SGHDT and YYEEEE. V was clipped by 1 base and J by 0 bases, with 10 bases between them. This CDR3 has 16 amino acids.